This TCR beta chain was captured by sequencing in a study of blood T cell repertoires in COVID-19 (dated by TCRdb to 2018 to 2020). General notes on the study: Samples from collaborators originated in the United States, Italy and Spain and spanned both the acute and convalescent phases of COVID-19. The prospective study material was composed of cDNA or gDNA derived from T cells, B-cell-depleted T cells, or PBMCs. The dataset comprised deeply sampled blood TCRbeta repertoires from subjects exposed to, actively infected with, or recovered from COVID-19. A freely available public database, intended as a resource for researchers studying the immune response to SARS-CoV-2, is where the repertoires were released. Samples were obtained from the ongoing ImmuneRACE study (first 160 participants) and from about 1,300 subjects provided by 6 global collaborators. The sample metadata nearly always contained a de-identified subject ID, COVID-19 status, age in years and sex. Where HLA class I and class II types were available, the types were taken from metadata supplied by the sample provider, not from assay-based typing.

The immunoSEQ Assay, a bias-controlled multiplex PCR, was used to amplify TCRbeta CDR3 regions from genomic DNA. The authors' analysis ran thus. The number of nucleated cells in each sample was estimated by amplification of reference gene primers within the assay. To quantify the absolute abundance of each unique TCRbeta CDR3 rearrangement, sequence reads were collapsed and filtered. For each sample, productive Simpson clonality was calculated as the square root of Simpson's diversity index across productive rearrangements. The source is immuneACCESS, and TCRdb retained only in-frame sequences with V and J called. Part of the clones is not carried over; for the studies checked, unresolved V genes explain less than half of this, and the remainder is unexplained. The DNA was the basis for D and trimming; V, J and clone size are from that table. The sample yields about 98,000 clones; around 75% were counted once. The top ten clonotypes cover around a quarter of the sample.

The collaborating institutions used their own protocols to collect whole blood in K2EDTA tubes. For TCRbeta analysis, collaborators shipped samples in one of three forms: frozen whole blood, isolated PBMCs, or DNA extracted from either of those sample types. Measured from the cysteine to the phenylalanine, the CDR3 is 14 residues long. Only CDR3 DNA is held: 42 bases, read in frame from base 1. From the germline V gene, CDR1 is SGDLS and CDR2 is YYNGEE. Compared with germline, V lacks 4 bases and J lacks 3 bases; bases without a gene match: 6. Overall study results and their limits: The amount of clinical and demographic metadata varied by source and participant and was provided uncurated.

In regard to this clone: Its binding antigen is unknown. No base quality information exists; no much larger clone differs at one position.

This receptor was taken from an older man with acute or convalescent COVID-19. The chain links TRBV9 with TRBJ2-7, with 8 bases in between that match TRBD1. Material: peripheral blood. This receptor has the CDR3 CASSSTGAHYEQYF. The nucleotides are TGTGCCAGCAGCTCGACAGGGGCCCACTACGAGCAGTACTTC.